This entry lists 18 T cell receptor beta chains sequenced from one sample in a study of blood T cell repertoires in COVID-19. The protocol was immunoSEQ multiplex PCR, while the TCRdb copy is restricted to in-frame clones and leaves out a portion. Of roughly 120,000 clones in the sample, less than 85% are singletons; the top ten hold approximately 4.2%. The sample was peripheral blood. The receptors shown here come from a human donor in a cohort sampled during active or convalescent COVID-19.

The table lists this clone with a count of one. This sequence joins TRBV7-8 and TRBJ2-7, with a possible D match to TRBD2 (5 bases). Per germline, CDR1 SGHVS and CDR2 FQNEAQ. The CDR3 has 13 amino acids. V was clipped by 1 base and J by 5 bases, with 9 bases between them. The CDR3 region is CASSLDPSHEQYF. The CDR3 DNA follows: TGTGCCAGCAGCTTAGACCCTAGCCACGAGCAGTACTTC.

This clone was counted between two and nine times. This chain links TRBV13 with TRBJ2-7, with D possibly matching TRBD2 (5 bases). The CDR3 loop spans 16 amino acids. Per germline, CDR1 PRHDT and CDR2 FYEKMQ (reference sequence). V was trimmed by 3 bases and J by 4 bases, leaving 19 bases between them. CDR3 region: CASSFRPGKFRYEQYF. CDR3 in DNA: TGTGCCAGCAGCTTTAGACCGGGAAAATTTCGGTACGAGCAGTACTTC.

The CDR3 is CASSLSSPLSDEKLFF. DNA for the CDR3: TGTGCCAGCAGTTTATCGTCGCCCCTATCGGATGAAAAACTGTTTTTT. This chain joins TRBV27 and TRBJ1-4, with D unclear. In germline, CDR1 is MNHEY, CDR2 SMNVEV (reference sequence). With 0 bases removed from V and 6 bases from J, the gap between germline ends came to 14 bases. The CDR3 contains 16 residues.

This chain joins TRBV9 and TRBJ2-1; 14 bases align to TRBD2. Germline trimming cut 3 bases from V and 4 bases from J; bases unmatched to any gene: 9. Germline V gene data show CDR1 as SGDLS and CDR2 as YYNGEE. The CDR3 consists of 18 residues. The CDR3, as DNA: TGTGCCAGCAGCGCACAGACTAGCGGGGGGGCAAAATACAATGAGCAGTTCTTC. This codes for CASSAQTSGGAKYNEQFF.

This clone has only a few counts. The CDR3 nucleotides are TGTGCCAGCAGCTCTAGCGGGGGGGCCAAGGAGACCCAGTACTTC. Translating gives CASSSSGGAKETQYF. This chain links TRBV7-9 with TRBJ2-5; 12 nucleotides line up with TRBD2. The germline gives CDR1 SEHNR, CDR2 FQNEAQ (reference sequence). CDR3 length equals 15 residues. V lost 4 bases to trimming and J lost 5 bases; unmatched junction nucleotides: 5.

The J gene is TRBJ1-2, the V gene TRBV7-9; a weak D match, TRBD1 (6 bases). V lost 3 bases and J lost 8, with 10 bases in between. Germline CDR1 is SEHNR and CDR2 is FQNEAQ (reference sequence). CDR3 length equals 12 residues. The CDR3 spells CASSFHRVGYTF. The CDR3, as DNA: TGTGCCAGCAGCTTCCACAGGGTGGGCTACACCTTC.

The chain is built from TRBV18 and TRBJ2-1; weak D call: TRBD2 (7 bases). The ends were cut back, 2 bases at V and 2 bases at J, with 13 bases in the middle. Germline assignment: CDR1 KGHSH and CDR2 LQKENI. The CDR3 spans 16 residues. The DNA for the CDR3 is TGTGCCAGCTCACCAAACGGGGGGCAGCCCTACAATGAGCAGTTCTTC. It codes for CASSPNGGQPYNEQFF.

This chain uses TRBV5-1 with TRBJ2-2, with TRBD2 as a possible D gene (5 bases). The CDR3 has 16 amino acids. V dropped 0 bases and J dropped 4 bases, with 13 bases sitting between them. From germline, CDR1 is SGHRS and CDR2 YFSETQ. CDR3 region: CASSLVSGSATGELFF. DNA for the CDR3: TGCGCCAGCAGCTTGGTTTCGGGATCGGCCACCGGGGAGCTGTTTTTT.

The chain is built from TRBV14 and TRBJ2-3; 14 nucleotides align to TRBD2. J gave up 4 bases and V 3 bases, and 6 bases lay outside the gene matches. Germline-derived CDR1 and CDR2 are SGHDN and FVKESK. The CDR3 totals 17 residues. CDR3 in DNA: TGTGCCAGCAGCCATGGGACTAGCGGGAGTCTGTCAGATACGCAGTATTTT. Protein product: CASSHGTSGSLSDTQYF.

V usage is TRBV4-1 and J usage is TRBJ2-5, with 8 bases identical to TRBD2. The ends lost 3 bases at V and 5 bases at J; junction bases unmatched: 14. The CDR3 extends over 17 amino acids. CDR1 is MGHRA and CDR2 is YSYEKL in the germline V gene. CDR3 DNA sequence: TGCGCCAGCAGCCATGGGAGGTTCGGGGGGGCGGAGGAGACCCAGTACTTC. Translated, it gives CASSHGRFGGAEETQYF.

V and J are TRBV29-1 and TRBJ2-5; 7 nucleotides match TRBD2. Unmatched junction bases numbered 7, after V lost 7 bases and J lost 5 bases. The CDR3 has 12 amino acids. In germline, CDR1 is SQVTM, CDR2 ANQGSEA. The CDR3 nucleotides are TGCAGCGGGGGGGGAGGGCCGGAGACCCAGTACTTC. It yields the protein CSGGGGPETQYF.

The chain is built from TRBV6-5 and TRBJ1-3, with D maybe TRBD1 (6 bases). The CDR3 loop spans 14 amino acids. Deletions cut 7 bases from V and 0 bases from J, with 10 bases between. Germline V gives CDR1 MNHEY, CDR2 SVGAGI. This CDR3 is CASKTGNSGNTIYF. DNA of the CDR3: TGTGCCAGCAAGACAGGAAACTCTGGAAACACCATATATTTT.

The DNA of the CDR3 is TGTGCCAGTATGGAGCGTCGACAGTATAGCAATCAGCCCCAGCATTTT. Protein: CASMERRQYSNQPQHF. The V call is TRBV19, the J call TRBJ1-5, with D perhaps TRBD1 (5 bases). Trimming left V 7 bases short and J 0 bases short, with 16 bases between. Per germline, CDR1 LNHDA and CDR2 SQIVND (reference sequence). This CDR3 has 16 residues.

The V call is TRBV4-3, the J call TRBJ2-7, with a possible D match to TRBD1 (5 bases). In germline, CDR1 is LGHNA, CDR2 YSLEER. The CDR3 sequence is 13 residues long. The germline V and J ends were trimmed by 1 base and 3 bases, with 7 bases remaining between them. The CDR3 protein is CASSQAQGYEQYF. DNA of the CDR3: TGCGCCAGCAGCCAAGCGCAGGGCTACGAGCAGTACTTC.

This clone was observed a few times. The J gene is TRBJ1-2, the V gene TRBV2; no clear D. Germline V CDR1 and CDR2: SNHLY, FYNNEI. V gave up 3 bases and J gave up 4 bases, with 15 bases separating them. The CDR3 runs 15 residues. CDR3 nucleotide sequence: TGTGCCAGCAGTGAGCCCCGGCCAGGAACCTATGGCTACACCTTC. Protein: CASSEPRPGTYGYTF.

The J gene is TRBJ2-7, the V gene TRBV7-2, with TRBD1 identical over 8 bases. Germline CDR1 is SGHTA and CDR2 is FQGNSA. The CDR3 totals 16 residues. J was trimmed by 3 bases and V by 3 bases; bases with no gene match: 10. In DNA form, the CDR3 reads TGTGCCAGCAGCTTTAGGACAGGGTCGCGCTTCTACGAGCAGTACTTC. This codes for CASSFRTGSRFYEQYF. The full variable domain, completed using reference TRBV7-2 and TRBJ2-7, is GAGVSQSPSNKVTEKGKDVELRCDPISGHTALYWYRQSLGQGLEFLIYFQGNSAPDKSGLPSDRFSAERTGGSVSTLTIQRTQQEDSAVYLCASSFRTGSRFYEQYFGPGTRLTVT.

The chain employs TRBV7-3 and TRBJ2-7; TRBD2 matches at 12 bases. Germline trimming cut 5 bases from V and 3 bases from J; bases unmatched to any gene: 8. This CDR3 comprises 16 residues. The V gene's germline CDR1 is SGHTA and CDR2 FQGTGA. DNA for the CDR3: TGTGCCAGCAGCCCTAGGCCGGGACTAGCGGGCTACGAGCAGTACTTC. This encodes CASSPRPGLAGYEQYF.

The rearrangement joins TRBV19 to TRBJ2-7, with D unresolved. Deletions cut 6 bases from V and 6 bases from J, with 18 bases between. This CDR3 contains 14 residues. Germline loops: CDR1 LNHDA, CDR2 SQIVND (reference sequence). CDR3 coding DNA: TGTGCCAGTAGCCTTGTTTTGTTGGTCGGCGAGCAGTACTTC. Its translation: CASSLVLLVGEQYF.